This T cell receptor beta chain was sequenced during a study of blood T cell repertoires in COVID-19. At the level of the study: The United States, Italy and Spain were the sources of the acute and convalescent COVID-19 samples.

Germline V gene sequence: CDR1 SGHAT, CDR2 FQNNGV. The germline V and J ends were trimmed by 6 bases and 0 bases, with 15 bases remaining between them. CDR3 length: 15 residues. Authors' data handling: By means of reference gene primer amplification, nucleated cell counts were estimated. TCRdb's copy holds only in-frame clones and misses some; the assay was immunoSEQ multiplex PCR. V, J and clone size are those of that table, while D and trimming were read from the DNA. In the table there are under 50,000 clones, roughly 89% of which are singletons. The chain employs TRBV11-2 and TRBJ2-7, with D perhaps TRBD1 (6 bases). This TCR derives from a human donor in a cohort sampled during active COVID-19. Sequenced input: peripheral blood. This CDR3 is CASSLDSTNSYEQYF. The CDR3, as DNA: TGTGCCAGCAGTTTGGACAGTACTAACTCCTACGAGCAGTACTTC.